In this sample, the clone carrying this TCR beta chain turned up a few times. The germline gene is not matched at one end of the junction; a read error may be the cause. The sample is drawn from a study of T-cell reconstitution after alpha-beta-depleted transplantation in children. The V gene's germline CDR1 is LGHDT and CDR2 YNNKEL (reference sequence). CDR3 length equals 16 residues. As it was prepared, the TCRbeta library received unique molecular identifiers. MiXCR, applied by TCRdb to the PCR reads, yields one record per CDR3 protein. The sample holds approximately 210,000 distinct CDR3 sequences, roughly 15% seen once.

Sequencing used PBMCs from the stem cell graft donor, obtained from the stem cell graft. This rearrangement joins TRBV3-1 to TRBJ2-6; TRBD1 aligns across 7 bases. The clonotype was recovered from a human donor who donated a stem cell graft to a child with acute lymphoblastic leukemia. CDR3 sequence (DNA): TGTGCCAGCAGACGACAGGGAGAGACTGGGGCCAACGGCCTGACTTTC. It translates to CASRRQGETGANGLTF.